Presented here are 21 T cell receptor beta chains from one specimen sequenced in a study of tumour-infiltrating T cells in Burkitt lymphoma. Assay: immunoSEQ multiplex PCR; the TCRdb copy retains only in-frame clones and omits some. The sample consists of about 50,000 clones, more than 25% of them appearing once. Sequencing was done on a sample of tumor tissue. These receptors were obtained from a human donor with Burkitt lymphoma.

The chain combines TRBV5-1 with TRBJ2-7; D is perhaps TRBD1 (5 bases). The CDR3 covers 15 residues. Germline CDR1 SGHRS, CDR2 YFSETQ. The V end lost 4 bases, the J end lost 5 bases, and 19 bases lay between the germline ends. The CDR3: CASSENRGWGNEQYF. The CDR3 nucleotides read TGCGCCAGCAGCGAAAACAGAGGTTGGGGCAACGAGCAGTACTTC.

The chain has TRBV6-5 and TRBJ1-2; D possibly corresponds to TRBD1 (5 bases). Germline V CDR1 and CDR2: MNHEY, SVGAGI. V lost 4 bases to trimming and J lost 6 bases, with 15 bases between them. The CDR3 totals 14 residues. This chain's CDR3 is CASSSQGERDGYTF. In nucleotides, the CDR3 is TGTGCCAGCAGTTCGCAGGGTGAGCGGGATGGCTACACCTTC.

The chain has TRBV7-9 and TRBJ2-1, with a weak D call TRBD2 (7 bases). The CDR3 consists of 14 residues. CDR1 is SEHNR and CDR2 is FQNEAQ in the germline V gene (reference sequence). Trimming removed 5 bases at V and 9 bases at J, with 17 bases between. Written as DNA, the CDR3 is TGTGCCAGCAGCAAGGGGGAGGGATGGGTTGAGCAGTTCTTC. Translated, it gives CASSKGEGWVEQFF.

The chain employs TRBV29-1 and TRBJ2-1; D not certain. V gave up 6 bases and J gave up 0 bases, with 12 bases separating them. The CDR3 is made up of 14 amino acids. CDR1 is SQVTM, CDR2 ANQGSEA, per germline. The CDR3 protein is CSVQLGSSYNEQFF. As DNA, the CDR3 is TGCAGCGTCCAACTGGGCAGCTCCTACAATGAGCAGTTCTTC.

The chain combines TRBV20-1 with TRBJ1-2, with 7 bases identical to TRBD1. This CDR3 is built from 10 residues. Germline V gene sequence: CDR1 DFQATT, CDR2 SNEGSKA (reference sequence). V was clipped by 6 bases and J by 8 bases; unmatched bases: 3. CDR3 residues: CSADRFGYTF. The CDR3 DNA is TGCAGTGCGGACAGGTTCGGCTACACCTTC.

The chain employs TRBV10-3 and TRBJ2-4; a possible D gene is TRBD1 (5 bases). Germline CDR1 is ENHRY and CDR2 is SYGVKD. The V end was cut by 2 bases, the J end by 8 bases, with 10 bases between. This CDR3 region has 13 residues. The chain's CDR3 is CAISELQGYIQYF. In DNA form, the CDR3 reads TGTGCCATCAGTGAGCTTCAGGGTTACATTCAGTACTTC.

This clone was counted a few times. V usage is TRBV5-4 and J usage is TRBJ1-2; D is undetermined. There are 14 residues in the CDR3. Germline V gives CDR1 SGHNT, CDR2 YYREEE (reference sequence). Trimming removed 2 bases at V and 2 bases at J, with 10 bases between. In DNA, the CDR3 is TGTGCCAGCAGCTTAGGCAGAACAAACTATGGCTACACCTTC. It encodes CASSLGRTNYGYTF. Based on the CDR3 plus reference TRBV5-4 and TRBJ1-2, the full variable domain is ETGVTQSPTHLIKTRGQQVTLRCSSQSGHNTVSWYQQALGQGPQFIFQYYREEENGRGNFPPRFSGLQFPNYSSELNVNALELDDSALYLCASSLGRTNYGYTFGSGTRLTVV.

This chain uses TRBV7-2 with TRBJ2-7; tentatively, D is TRBD2 (7 bases). The V and J ends lost 5 bases and 4 bases respectively, with 15 bases between them. The CDR3 consists of 14 residues. The germline gives CDR1 SGHTA, CDR2 FQGNSA. The CDR3 region has the DNA TGTGCCAGCAGCCCCCGGAGGGGGGGGTACGAGCAGTACTTC. Translating gives CASSPRRGGYEQYF.

V and J are TRBV10-3 and TRBJ1-2; perhaps TRBD1 as D (6 bases). The germline gives CDR1 ENHRY, CDR2 SYGVKD. V lost 6 bases and J lost 0, with 11 bases in between. The CDR3 has 14 amino acids. CDR3 in DNA: TGTGCCATCAGCCCTGACAGGACTAACTATGGCTACACCTTC. Translating it yields CAISPDRTNYGYTF.

This clone came up a few times. This chain connects TRBV7-2 to TRBJ1-2; 9 positions agree with TRBD1. CDR3 length equals 15 residues. Germline lookup yields CDR1 SGHTA and CDR2 FQGNSA. V trimming: 4 bases; J trimming: 8 bases; junction bases outside the gene matches: 11. The CDR3 spells CASSSYLTGGGGYTF. The CDR3 DNA reads TGTGCCAGCAGCTCTTATCTTACAGGGGGCGGCGGCTACACCTTC.

The rearrangement joins TRBV7-2 to TRBJ2-5, with 8 bases identical to TRBD2. With V trimmed by 5 bases and J by 7 bases, 15 bases remained unmatched. Germline CDR1 is SGHTA and CDR2 is FQGNSA. The CDR3 length is 16 residues. CDR3: CASSPPSGLALGTQYF. In DNA form, the CDR3 reads TGTGCCAGCAGCCCACCGAGCGGACTAGCTCTCGGGACCCAGTACTTC.

This chain uses TRBV11-2 with TRBJ1-2; D remains ambiguous. The CDR3 extends over 14 amino acids. V shed 0 bases and J shed 4 bases, with 9 bases lying between them. Germline V gene data show CDR1 as SGHAT and CDR2 as FQNNGV. The CDR3: CASSLDRNSYGYTF. CDR3 bases: TGTGCCAGCAGCTTAGACCGAAACTCCTATGGCTACACCTTC.

This clone was found a few times. The chain joins TRBV7-2 to TRBJ2-1; possibly TRBD1 for D (6 bases). Trimming cost V 5 bases and J 7 bases, with 18 bases left between them. Germline CDR1 reads SGHTA; CDR2 reads FQGNSA. There are 15 residues in the CDR3. CDR3 in amino acids: CASSQGSGLWNEQFF. CDR3 nucleotide sequence: TGTGCCAGCAGCCAGGGGTCAGGGTTATGGAATGAGCAGTTCTTC.

The chain links TRBV18 to TRBJ2-5; 7 bases are shared with TRBD1. CDR1 is KGHSH and CDR2 is LQKENI in the germline V gene. The trim removed 4 bases at V and 2 bases at J, leaving 1 base unmatched. The CDR3 is 13 residues long. The CDR3 sequence: CASSRTGQETQYF. CDR3 DNA sequence: TGTGCCAGCTCACGGACAGGACAAGAGACCCAGTACTTC.

This clone came up a few times. The rearrangement uses TRBV7-2 and TRBJ1-6, with D perhaps matching TRBD1 (5 bases). The V and J ends lost 2 bases and 7 bases respectively, with 9 bases between them. The CDR3 totals 14 residues. Germline CDR1 reads SGHTA; CDR2 reads FQGNSA. CDR3 nucleotide sequence: TGTGCCAGCAGCTTACAGGGAGGGAATTCACCCCTCCACTTT. Translation gives CASSLQGGNSPLHF.

The V gene is TRBV27, the J gene TRBJ2-7, with 8 bases matching TRBD1. V lost 2 bases to trimming and J lost 4 bases; unmatched junction nucleotides: 4. CDR3 length: 14 amino acids. CDR1 is MNHEY, CDR2 SMNVEV, per germline (reference sequence). The CDR3: CASSLNRQGYEQYF. The CDR3 DNA reads as TGTGCCAGCAGTTTAAATCGACAGGGGTACGAGCAGTACTTC.

Written as DNA, the CDR3 is TGTGCCAGCAGCTTAGGCCTCTGGGGCGAAGAGACCCAGTACTTC. This codes for CASSLGLWGEETQYF. This chain uses TRBV7-2 with TRBJ2-5, with a weak D call TRBD1 (5 bases). Trimming pared 1 base from V and 3 bases from J, leaving 12 bases between. From germline, CDR1 is SGHTA and CDR2 FQGNSA. The CDR3 is made up of 15 amino acids.

This clone was detected a few times. This rearrangement joins TRBV6-5 to TRBJ2-5; TRBD2 aligns across 7 bases. V was pared by 10 bases and J by 1 base, with 6 bases of the junction left unmatched. The CDR3 runs 13 residues. Germline CDR1 reads MNHEY; CDR2 reads SVGAGI. The CDR3 region has the DNA TGTGCCACTTCGGGGGGACCCCAAGAGACCCAGTACTTC. Translation gives CATSGGPQETQYF.

The chain couples TRBV7-2 to TRBJ1-1, with 8 bases that match TRBD1. The V gene's germline CDR1 is SGHTA and CDR2 FQGNSA. V was clipped by 5 bases and J by 3 bases; unmatched bases: 8. This CDR3 has 15 amino acids. The CDR3 protein is CASSLRGRDYTEAFF. CDR3 nucleotides: TGTGCCAGCAGCCTCAGGGGGCGCGACTACACTGAAGCTTTCTTT.

The chain couples TRBV9 to TRBJ2-3; 11 bases map to TRBD1. This CDR3 spans 16 amino acids. Trimming cost V 4 bases and J 2 bases; bases outside gene matches: 6. The germline V gene encodes CDR1 SGDLS and CDR2 YYNGEE. CDR3 DNA sequence: TGTGCCAGCAGCCCTCGGACAGGGGGCCTCACAGATACGCAGTATTTT. This gives the protein CASSPRTGGLTDTQYF.

The V gene is TRBV4-1, the J gene TRBJ2-7, with D possibly matching TRBD1 (6 bases). CDR1 and CDR2 from the germline V gene are MGHRA and YSYEKL. The CDR3 spans 13 residues. The V and J ends lost 4 bases and 4 bases respectively, with 11 bases between them. This CDR3 reads CASSPGGQYEQYF. CDR3 sequence (DNA): TGCGCCAGCAGCCCTGGGGGCCAGTACGAGCAGTACTTC.